The present T cell receptor (beta chain) was sequenced within a study of vaccination and CD4 T cells after COVID-19. Overall study context: Post-COVID draws came a median about 91 days after diagnosis (range 35 to 161). General observations from the study: Within the convalescent patients, a median approximately 87% of the SARS-CoV-2-reactive clones were ones that appeared only post-vaccination.

V lost 4 bases and J lost 1, with 19 bases in between. The CDR3 has 16 residues. Germline CDR1 reads DFQATT; CDR2 reads SNEGSKA (reference sequence). Cultured CD4+ T cells had their DNA profiled by the Oncomine TCR Beta short-read assay. TCRdb processed the PCR reads anew with MiXCR; each CDR3 protein has one entry. The sample comprises some 18,000 distinct CDR3 sequences, around four fifths of which are singletons, and roughly 17% rests with the top ten. Treatment here: roughly 11-day PBMC culture with coronavirus spike peptide pools or control peptides (ViraFEST assay). Concerning this clonotype: Its antigen is not identified.

This TCR was sampled from a human donor who received a COVID-19 vaccine. The genes are TRBV20-1 and TRBJ2-5; D tentatively fits TRBD1 or TRBD2 (7 bases each). The sample here was CD4+ T cells from blood, cultured in vitro, taken after SARS-CoV-2 vaccination. The CDR3 spells CSAIARGAGVQETQYF. CDR3 sequence (DNA): TGCAGTGCTATTGCCAGGGGGGCGGGGGTCCAAGAGACCCAGTACTTC.